The present T cell receptor beta chain was sequenced within a study of CD8 T cells in Susac syndrome (dated by TCRdb to about 2019). Turning to the overall study: Among the sequenced Susac syndrome patients, over five had clinically active disease and about eight were in clinical remission. At blood withdrawal, Susac syndrome patients were therapy-naive, treated with corticosteroids (with IVIg additionally given to some), or treated with IVIg alone. Repertoire sequencing was used to test whether CD8+ T cell activation and differentiation in Susac syndrome was antigen driven.

This clonotype was seen just once. Its specific antigen is unknown. The record has no base qualities; no much larger clone is one base away. A lone read offers only weak evidence. Spanning cysteine to phenylalanine, the CDR3 consists of 17 amino acids. Only CDR3 DNA is held: 51 bases, read in frame from base 1. The germline V gene encodes CDR1 MDHEN and CDR2 SYDVKM. Unmatched junction bases come to 9, with V trimmed by 5 bases and J by 0 bases. Peripheral blood CD8+ and CD4+ T cells from healthy donors, Susac syndrome patients and multiple sclerosis patients were profiled by high-throughput TCR beta sequencing. Susac syndrome patients met recently defined diagnostic criteria for definite or probable disease. Bulk CD8+ and CD4+ T cells were purified magnetically by negative isolation, whereas CD8+ TEMRA cells were enriched by FACS. Blood was drawn into EDTA tubes, processed within 24 hours, and PBMCs were isolated by density gradient centrifugation. PBMCs intended for TCR sequencing were cryopreserved in liquid nitrogen and thawed later in a water bath at 37 degrees C. The sorted or isolated CD4+, CD8+ and CD8+ TEMRA cells had a purity of 90% or higher.

The research as a whole found: No clonal expansion was detected in the CD4+ T cell repertoire of Susac syndrome patients. The TCR sequencing and HLA analysis was acknowledged to have included a relatively small number of individuals.

RNA was extracted using the RNeasy kit, and roughly 0.5 to 1 microgram was reverse transcribed with random hexamers. The immunoSEQ multiplex PCR assay, which covers 54 Vbeta and 13 Jbeta segments, was used to amplify TCR beta CDR3 regions. PCR amplification bias was corrected using a synthetic template baseline for primer optimization and computational correction. The source study handled its data this way. Reads were annotated to V, D and J genes per IMGT and analyzed with immunoSEQ Analyzer, keeping only productive sequences. Clonality was calculated as one minus the Shannon entropy normalized by log2 of the number of productive unique sequences. For each patient and control, public and private clones were evaluated among the 100 most prevalent clones. A clone was defined as Susac-specific if it was absent from the healthy and MS cohorts, from roughly 990 published viral clones and from other ImmuneACCESS disease sequences. TCRdb took the public reads, trimmed them with fastp at Q25, ran MiXCR for clone calling and kept in-frame beta chains. Every distinct CDR3 protein forms one entry, paired with its most common genes and DNA. The V and J calls follow TCRdb's processing rather than the paper's. The sample table shows some 99,000 distinct CDR3 sequences, and 85% to 95% are seen once. The ten largest make up 0.3% to 0.35% of the sample.

The chain was built from TRBV28 and TRBJ1-5; 8 bases in between match TRBD1. Sequencing was done on a sample of CD4+ T cells from PBMCs. The source of this sequence is a human donor with Susac syndrome. For the CDR3, the sequence is CASSPWTGRGSNQPQHF. The base sequence is TGTGCCAGCAGTCCCTGGACAGGGAGGGGTAGCAATCAGCCCCAGCATTTT.